One sample yielded the 2 T cell receptor beta chains listed below, sequenced in a study of blood T cells in healthy people across ages. Through a sample-barcoded 5' primer and a J-beta primer mix, a second PCR was run for about 6 to 11 cycles. Each CDR3 protein gets one entry after TCRdb re-called the 5' RACE reads with MiXCR. The table records about 780,000 distinct CDR3 sequences, about 47% of them present only once. The specimen sequenced was blood. The source is an elderly man in good health.

The V gene is TRBV29-1, the J gene TRBJ2-3; 9 bases match TRBD1. The CDR3 is 15 amino acids. J lost 0 bases, V lost 6 bases, and 7 bases had no gene match. Germline values: CDR1 SQVTM, CDR2 ANQGSEA. The CDR3 loop reads CSVGRDRDSTDTQYF. The CDR3 bases are TGCAGCGTGGGAAGGGACAGGGATAGCACAGATACGCAGTATTTT.

This clonotype was detected many times. A much larger clone lies one base from this, so it may be a read error. The chain employs TRBV29-1 and TRBJ2-4; D unclear. V was clipped by 5 bases and J by 5 bases, with 16 bases between them. This CDR3 spans 14 amino acids. Germline CDR1 reads SQVTM; CDR2 reads ANQGSEA. The chain's CDR3 is CSVLVPDLQNIQYF. CDR3 DNA sequence: TGCAGCGTTCTGGTGCCCGATCTTCAAAACATTCAGTACTTC.